This TCR beta chain was sequenced in a study of blood T cell repertoires in COVID-19. On the study more broadly: COVID-19 samples collected from the United States, Italy and Spain covered acute and convalescent phases. The analysed material was cDNA or gDNA that came from T cells, B-cell-depleted T cells, or PBMCs.

CDR1 and CDR2 (germline): MGHRA, YSYEKL. The germline V and J ends were trimmed by 2 bases and 5 bases, with 10 bases remaining between them. This CDR3 has 14 residues. Profiled with immunoSEQ multiplex PCR; TCRdb holds only in-frame clones, not every one. The sample consists of around 170,000 clones, under 80% of them appearing once. The chain uses TRBV4-1 and TRBJ2-4; D is perhaps TRBD2 (6 bases). This TCR was sampled from an elderly woman with acute or convalescent COVID-19. Sequenced input: peripheral blood. The CDR3 nucleotides are TGCGCCAGCAGCCAAATAGGAGGGGAAAACATTCAGTACTTC. It yields the protein CASSQIGGENIQYF.